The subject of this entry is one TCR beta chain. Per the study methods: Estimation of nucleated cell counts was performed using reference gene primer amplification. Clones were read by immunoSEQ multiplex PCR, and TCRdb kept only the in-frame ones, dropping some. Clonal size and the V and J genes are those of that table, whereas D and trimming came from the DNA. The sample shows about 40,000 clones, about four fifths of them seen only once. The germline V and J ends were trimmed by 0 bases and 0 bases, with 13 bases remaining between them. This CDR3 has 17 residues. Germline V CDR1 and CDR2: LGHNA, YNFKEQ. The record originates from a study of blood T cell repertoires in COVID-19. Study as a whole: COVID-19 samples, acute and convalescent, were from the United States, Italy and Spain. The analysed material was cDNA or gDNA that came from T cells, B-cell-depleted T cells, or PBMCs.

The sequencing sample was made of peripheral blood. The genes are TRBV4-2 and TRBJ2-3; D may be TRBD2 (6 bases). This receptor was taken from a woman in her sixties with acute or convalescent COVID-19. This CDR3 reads CASSQDGMGGSTDTQYF. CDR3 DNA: TGTGCCAGCAGCCAAGACGGGATGGGGGGAAGCACAGATACGCAGTATTTT.